Following are 2 T cell receptor beta chains from one sample sequenced in a study of shared clonotypes between healthy human individuals (dated by TCRdb to the early 2020s). Library creation used the immunoSEQ multiplex PCR assay. This immuneACCESS table, as held by TCRdb, lists in-frame sequences with V and J called but not all clones. Of the missing ones, under half trace to an unresolved V gene in checked studies; the others have no known cause. The sample table contains roughly 2.4 million clones; only one count was recorded for approximately 94% of them. The leading ten clones occupy roughly 0.13% of the sample. Specimen: naive CD4+ T cells sorted from blood. The sample's cell subset or site, from its label and the paper: CD45RA+ positively selected. These receptors were obtained from a man younger than 35 in good health.

The count of this clone is one. The V gene is TRBV29-1, the J gene TRBJ2-4; 9 positions match TRBD1. Germline values: CDR1 SQVTM, CDR2 ANQGSEA. The J segment lost 5 bases and the V segment lost 6 bases, leaving 5 bases of the junction unmatched. This CDR3 has 13 residues. Written as DNA, the CDR3 is TGCAGCGTCGTGGGACAGGGAGAAAACATTCAGTACTTC. This encodes CSVVGQGENIQYF.

The chain joins TRBV7-2 to TRBJ2-7, with TRBD1 identical over 8 bases. The CDR3 extends over 15 amino acids. Trimming at V came to 4 bases and at J to 1 base, leaving 6 bases not matched to a gene. Germline-derived CDR1 and CDR2 are SGHTA and FQGNSA. The CDR3 DNA sequence: TGTGCCAGCAGCTACGGGACAGGTCTTTCCTACGAGCAGTACTTC. It is translated as CASSYGTGLSYEQYF.